Shown below are 30 T cell receptor beta chains from a single sample sequenced in a study of shared clonotypes between healthy human individuals. Some clones are missing from TCRdb's copy, which holds only in-frame ones; the method was immunoSEQ multiplex PCR. This table holds millions of clones, 85% to 95% found once. Sequenced input: naive CD4+ T cells sorted from blood. As for subset: CD45RA+ positively selected. These receptors came from a man aged 18 to 35 in good health.

V and J are TRBV19 and TRBJ1-6, with TRBD1 matching over 12 bases. J gave up 12 bases and V 2 bases, and 5 bases lay outside the gene matches. CDR1 LNHDA and CDR2 SQIVND come from the germline V gene (reference sequence). The CDR3 has 15 amino acids. The CDR3 loop reads CASSINRDRGLPLHF. The CDR3 bases are TGTGCCAGTAGTATAAACCGGGACAGGGGGCTACCCCTCCACTTT. Full variable domain (remainder filled in from reference TRBV19 and TRBJ1-6): DGGITQSPKYLFRKEGQNVTLSCEQNLNHDAMYWYRQDPGQGLRLIYYSQIVNDFQKGDIAEGYSVSREKKESFPLTVTSAQKNPTAFYLCASSINRDRGLPLHFGNGTRLTVT.

The chain is built from TRBV30 and TRBJ2-7; D might be TRBD1 (5 bases). The CDR3 has 13 residues. The germline V gene has CDR1 GTSNPN and CDR2 SVGIG (reference sequence). Trimming removed 3 bases at V and 0 bases at J, with 9 bases between. CDR3 sequence: CAWRRRGSYEQYF. DNA for the CDR3: TGTGCCTGGAGGAGAAGGGGCTCCTACGAGCAGTACTTC.

The chain joins TRBV6-6 to TRBJ1-1; 8 nucleotides agree with TRBD1. From germline, CDR1 is MNHNY and CDR2 SVGAGI (reference sequence). Losses at the gene ends were 5 bases for V and 1 base for J; bases not matched to a gene: 6. The CDR3 loop spans 15 amino acids. In nucleotides, the CDR3 is TGTGCCAGCAGTCCACGGGACAGGCCGAACACTGAAGCTTTCTTT. Translating gives CASSPRDRPNTEAFF.

This rearrangement joins TRBV5-1 to TRBJ1-1, with no clear D. The V gene lost 0 bases and the J gene lost 7 bases, with 10 bases spanning the gap. Germline CDR1 is SGHRS and CDR2 is YFSETQ. The CDR3 is 13 amino acids. CDR3 coding DNA: TGCGCCAGCAGCTTGGAGGGTCCTCTTGAAGCTTTCTTT. This sequence encodes CASSLEGPLEAFF.

The CDR3 DNA is TGCAGCGTTCAAAAGGACGGGGTATCAGCTTTCTTT. Translating gives CSVQKDGVSAFF. The chain joins TRBV29-1 to TRBJ1-1; D is undetermined. The V end was cut by 5 bases, the J end by 10 bases, with 17 bases between. Germline CDR1 and CDR2: SQVTM and ANQGSEA. The CDR3 extends over 12 amino acids.

Of note for this clone: Other nucleotide sequences from this sample produce the same CDR3. This sequence joins TRBV6-6 and TRBJ2-7, with 9 bases aligning to TRBD1. The germline CDR1 and CDR2 sequences are MNHNY and SVGAGI (reference sequence). This CDR3 region has 15 residues. After removal of 0 bases from V and 4 bases from J, the junction contained 4 bases not matched to a gene. The CDR3 sequence is CASSYSTGGGYEQYF. As DNA, the CDR3 is TGTGCCAGCAGTTACTCGACAGGGGGAGGTTACGAGCAGTACTTC.

The V and J genes are TRBV2 and TRBJ1-2; no clear D. The CDR3 has 13 amino acids. V shed 4 bases and J shed 8 bases, with 14 bases lying between them. Germline loops: CDR1 SNHLY, CDR2 FYNNEI. The CDR3 DNA is TGTGCCAGCAGTGGGGTGACTATATACGGCTACACCTTC. Its translation: CASSGVTIYGYTF.

This rearrangement joins TRBV6-5 to TRBJ2-7; D gene unclear. Trimming removed 7 bases at V and 2 bases at J, with 18 bases between. There are 15 residues in the CDR3. The germline CDR1 and CDR2 sequences are MNHEY and SVGAGI. The CDR3 reads CASTPIPRQAYEQYF. In DNA form, the CDR3 reads TGTGCCAGCACCCCCATCCCGAGACAAGCCTACGAGCAGTACTTC.

This chain links TRBV19 with TRBJ2-3, with a possible D match to TRBD1 (6 bases). The V end was cut by 5 bases, the J end by 0 bases, with 12 bases between. CDR1 and CDR2 from the germline V gene are LNHDA and SQIVND (reference sequence). This CDR3 has 15 residues. The CDR3 protein is CASSVTGSSTDTQYF. Here the CDR3 DNA reads TGTGCCAGTAGTGTTACAGGGTCTAGCACAGATACGCAGTATTTT.

This chain links TRBV4-1 with TRBJ1-6; D is uncertain. This CDR3 has 13 residues. Germline values: CDR1 MGHRA, CDR2 YSYEKL. Trimming removed 0 bases at V and 13 bases at J, with 10 bases between. The CDR3 reads CASSQDREGPLHF. The DNA for the CDR3 is TGCGCCAGCAGCCAAGACCGGGAAGGGCCCCTCCACTTT.

This chain uses TRBV6-5 with TRBJ1-5, with D perhaps TRBD1 (6 bases). V lost 6 bases and J 6 bases, leaving 15 bases between the germline ends. CDR1 is MNHEY and CDR2 is SVGAGI in the germline V gene. This CDR3 is built from 14 residues. CDR3 in DNA: TGTGCCAGCAGCCGAGGGGGGGAGGGTCAGCCCCAGCATTTT. Protein: CASSRGGEGQPQHF.

This chain uses TRBV12-5 with TRBJ1-5; no clear D. Germline V lookup: CDR1 LGHNT, CDR2 FRNRAP. Trimming removed 7 bases at V and 2 bases at J, with 24 bases between. The CDR3 length is 18 residues. The chain's CDR3 is CASVPGRAGEVGNQPQHF. The CDR3 DNA reads TGTGCTAGTGTCCCAGGAAGGGCGGGCGAAGTAGGCAATCAGCCCCAGCATTTT.

The chain carries TRBV19 and TRBJ2-5, with D hard to call. The V end was cut by 5 bases, the J end by 5 bases, with 6 bases between. The CDR3 extends over 11 amino acids. Germline V gene data show CDR1 as LNHDA and CDR2 as SQIVND (reference sequence). The CDR3 is CASSFMETQYF. The DNA of the CDR3 is TGTGCCAGTAGTTTTATGGAGACCCAGTACTTC.

The chain has TRBV18 and TRBJ2-7; 8 nucleotides align to TRBD1. J gave up 4 bases and V 2 bases, and 10 bases lay outside the gene matches. Germline V lookup: CDR1 KGHSH, CDR2 LQKENI. This CDR3 contains 16 residues. CDR3 loop: CASSPEGQGTSYEQYF. CDR3 sequence (DNA): TGTGCCAGCTCACCAGAAGGACAGGGTACCTCTTACGAGCAGTACTTC. The variable domain in full, completed from reference TRBV18 and TRBJ2-7, reads NAGVMQNPRHLVRRRGQEARLRCSPMKGHSHVYWYRQLPEEGLKFMVYLQKENIIDESGMPKERFSAEFPKEGPSILRIQQVVRGDSAAYFCASSPEGQGTSYEQYFGPGTRLTVT.

The chain combines TRBV7-8 with TRBJ1-5; D gene uncertain. There are 16 residues in the CDR3. With 2 bases removed from V and 2 bases from J, the gap between germline ends came to 13 bases. Germline lookup yields CDR1 SGHVS and CDR2 FQNEAQ. The CDR3 loop is CASSLLEYAGNQPQHF. The CDR3 nucleotides are TGTGCCAGCAGCTTATTGGAATATGCGGGCAATCAGCCCCAGCATTTT.

The rearrangement joins TRBV10-2 to TRBJ2-5; TRBD2 matches at 11 bases. This CDR3 spans 14 amino acids. V shed 7 bases and J 7 bases; nucleotides not matched to a gene: 8. Germline CDR1 and CDR2: WSHSY and SAAADI. Here the CDR3 DNA reads TGCGCCAGCAACATAGCGGGAGGGCCCGGGACCCAGTACTTC. Protein product: CASNIAGGPGTQYF.

J is TRBJ1-2 and V is TRBV7-9; the D is unclear. The CDR3 extends over 14 amino acids. The V end lost 5 bases, the J end lost 2 bases, and 12 bases lay between the germline ends. From germline, CDR1 is SEHNR and CDR2 FQNEAQ (reference sequence). The CDR3 bases are TGTGCCAGCAGCCCAGAGACCGAAAACTATGGCTACACCTTC. Protein sequence: CASSPETENYGYTF.

As concerns this clone: Other DNA sequences in the sample encode the same CDR3. The genes are TRBV10-3 and TRBJ2-5, with D perhaps assigned TRBD1 or TRBD2 (6 bases each). V dropped 3 bases and J dropped 3 bases, with 8 bases sitting between them. This CDR3 region has 13 residues. Germline V CDR1 and CDR2: ENHRY, SYGVKD. The CDR3 loop reads CAISERGEETQYF. The CDR3 region has the DNA TGTGCCATCAGTGAAAGGGGGGAAGAGACCCAGTACTTC.

V and J are TRBV6-1 and TRBJ2-1; 7 positions match TRBD1. The germline V gene encodes CDR1 MNHNS and CDR2 SASEGT. V was pared by 4 bases and J by 15 bases, with 9 bases of the junction left unmatched. The CDR3 extends over 12 amino acids. The CDR3: CASSGKLGQLFF. The CDR3 DNA reads TGTGCCAGCAGTGGAAAGCTGGGACAGCTGTTCTTC.

The J gene is TRBJ2-7, the V gene TRBV5-5, with 13 bases identical to TRBD2. The CDR3 runs to 14 residues. J lost 3 bases, V lost 4 bases, and 1 base had no gene match. The V gene's germline CDR1 is SGHKS and CDR2 YYEKEE (reference sequence). The CDR3 loop is CASSRTSGGYEQYF. Here the CDR3 DNA reads TGTGCCAGCAGCCGGACTAGCGGGGGCTACGAGCAGTACTTC.

This clone was seen only once. The chain combines TRBV12-5 with TRBJ1-5; unclear D gene. CDR1 is LGHNT, CDR2 FRNRAP, per germline. The ends were cut back, 6 bases at V and 9 bases at J, with 9 bases in the middle. The CDR3 is made up of 11 amino acids. In DNA form, the CDR3 reads TGTGCTAGTGGGGAAAGTGGGCCCCAGCATTTT. Translation: CASGESGPQHF. The complete variable domain, with remaining parts taken from reference TRBV12-5 and TRBJ1-5, reads DARVTQTPRHKVTEMGQEVTMRCQPILGHNTVFWYRQTMMQGLELLAYFRNRAPLDDSGMPKDRFSAEMPDATLATLKIQPSEPRDSAVYFCASGESGPQHFGDGTRLSIL.

CDR3: CASKGWDGSNTEAFF. DNA of the CDR3: TGTGCCAGTAAAGGATGGGACGGATCGAACACTGAAGCTTTCTTT. J is TRBJ1-1 and V is TRBV28; TRBD1 is a possible D gene (5 bases). Germline loops: CDR1 MDHEN, CDR2 SYDVKM. This CDR3 is 15 amino acids long. Trimming pared 9 bases from V and 1 base from J, leaving 18 bases between.

The CDR3 here is CSAADRDEQYF. In DNA form, the CDR3 reads TGCAGTGCCGCGGACAGAGACGAGCAGTACTTC. The V call is TRBV20-1, the J call TRBJ2-7; possibly TRBD1 for D (6 bases). The CDR3 sequence is 11 residues long. Germline CDR1 and CDR2: DFQATT and SNEGSKA (reference sequence). V dropped 6 bases and J dropped 5 bases, with 11 bases sitting between them.

The CDR3 sequence is CASSVGAGVQETQYF. Here the CDR3 DNA reads TGTGCCAGCAGCGTAGGAGCGGGAGTACAAGAGACCCAGTACTTC. This chain links TRBV9 with TRBJ2-5, with 8 bases identical to TRBD2. The ends lost 0 bases at V and 2 bases at J; junction bases unmatched: 3. This CDR3 contains 15 residues. The germline V gene encodes CDR1 SGDLS and CDR2 YYNGEE.

V usage is TRBV5-4 and J usage is TRBJ2-7; D might be TRBD2 (7 bases). The CDR3 is made up of 16 amino acids. The germline V gene has CDR1 SGHNT and CDR2 YYREEE (reference sequence). Trimming took off 1 base at V and 1 base at J, with 15 bases between the two ends. In DNA, the CDR3 is TGTGCCAGCAGCTTGTTAAGGGGGGGCAAATCCTACGAGCAGTACTTC. The encoded protein is CASSLLRGGKSYEQYF.

The chain has TRBV27 and TRBJ1-6; 7 bases match TRBD1. The CDR3 has 17 residues. The V segment lost 2 bases and the J segment 8 bases; nucleotides outside the gene matches: 12. The V gene's germline CDR1 is MNHEY and CDR2 SMNVEV (reference sequence). The CDR3 bases are TGTGCCAGCAGTTTAAGAACAGGGGTATCTCGGGATTCACCCCTCCACTTT. This encodes CASSLRTGVSRDSPLHF.

The chain uses TRBV10-3 and TRBJ1-1; maybe TRBD1 (6 bases). This CDR3 has 14 amino acids. Trimming removed 11 bases at V and 0 bases at J, with 16 bases between. The germline V gene encodes CDR1 ENHRY and CDR2 SYGVKD. The CDR3 is CASRGGRVNTEAFF. CDR3 DNA sequence: TGTGCCTCACGGGGGGGCAGGGTGAACACTGAAGCTTTCTTT.

The genes are TRBV7-2 and TRBJ1-4; 8 nucleotides line up with TRBD1. CDR1 and CDR2 from the germline V gene are SGHTA and FQGNSA. V trimming: 5 bases; J trimming: 10 bases; junction bases outside the gene matches: 9. This CDR3 spans 14 amino acids. CDR3 nucleotide sequence: TGTGCCAGCAGCCCGACAGGGGAATTTGGAAAACTGTTTTTT. Amino acids: CASSPTGEFGKLFF.

The CDR3 DNA follows: TGTGCCAGCAACGGCGGGGGGAGCTCCTACGAGCAGTACTTC. Its protein is CASNGGGSSYEQYF. V is TRBV28 and J is TRBJ2-7; TRBD2 matches 8 bases. V lost 7 bases and J lost 0; bases outside the gene matches: 5. The CDR3 contains 14 residues. The germline V gene has CDR1 MDHEN and CDR2 SYDVKM. Full variable domain (missing parts from reference TRBV28 and TRBJ2-7): DVKVTQSSRYLVKRTGEKVFLECVQDMDHENMFWYRQDPGLGLRLIYFSYDVKMKEKGDIPEGYSVSREKKERFSLILESASTNQTSMYLCASNGGGSSYEQYFGPGTRLTVT.

V usage is TRBV6-6 and J usage is TRBJ1-5; no clear D gene. The CDR3 sequence is 16 residues long. Trimming removed 0 bases from V and 7 bases from J, with 16 bases in between. CDR1 is MNHNY and CDR2 is SVGAGI in the germline V gene (reference sequence). The CDR3 region is CASSYSTQPKRQPQHF. The CDR3 bases are TGTGCCAGCAGTTACTCGACCCAACCCAAGCGACAGCCCCAGCATTTT.